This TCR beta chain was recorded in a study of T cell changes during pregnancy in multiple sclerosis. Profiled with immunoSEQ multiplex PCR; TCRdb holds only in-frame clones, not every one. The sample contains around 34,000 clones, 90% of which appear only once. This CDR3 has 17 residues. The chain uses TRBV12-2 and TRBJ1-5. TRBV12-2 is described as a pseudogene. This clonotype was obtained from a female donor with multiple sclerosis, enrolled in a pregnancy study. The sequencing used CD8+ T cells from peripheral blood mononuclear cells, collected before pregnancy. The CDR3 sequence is CASRFMLGGPNNQPQHF. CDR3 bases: TGTGCAAGTCGCTTCATGTTGGGGGGGCCCAACAATCAGCCCCAGCATTTT.